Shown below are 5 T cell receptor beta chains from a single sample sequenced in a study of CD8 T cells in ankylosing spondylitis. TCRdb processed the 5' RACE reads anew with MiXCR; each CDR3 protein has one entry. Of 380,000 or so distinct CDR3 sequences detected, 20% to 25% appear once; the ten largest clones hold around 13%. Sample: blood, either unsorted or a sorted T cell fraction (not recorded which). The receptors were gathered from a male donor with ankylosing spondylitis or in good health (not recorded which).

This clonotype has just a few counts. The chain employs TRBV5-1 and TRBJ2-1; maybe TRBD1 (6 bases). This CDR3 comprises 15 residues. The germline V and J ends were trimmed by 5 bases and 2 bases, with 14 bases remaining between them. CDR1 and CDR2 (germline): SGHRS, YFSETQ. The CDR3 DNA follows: TGCGCCAGCAGGGAACCGGGACAACCCTACAATGAGCAGTTCTTC. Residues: CASREPGQPYNEQFF.

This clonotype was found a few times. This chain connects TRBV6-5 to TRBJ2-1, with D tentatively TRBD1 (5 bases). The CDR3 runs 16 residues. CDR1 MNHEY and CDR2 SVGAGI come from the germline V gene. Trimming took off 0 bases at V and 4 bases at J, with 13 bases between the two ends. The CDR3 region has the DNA TGTGCCAGCAGTTACTCGGGTGTGGGGCCTTACAATGAGCAGTTCTTC. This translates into CASSYSGVGPYNEQFF.

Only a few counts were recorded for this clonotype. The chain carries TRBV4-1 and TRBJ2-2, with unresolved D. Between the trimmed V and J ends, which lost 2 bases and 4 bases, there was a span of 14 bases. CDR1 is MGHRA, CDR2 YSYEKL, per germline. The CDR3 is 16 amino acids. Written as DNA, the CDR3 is TGCGCCAGCAGCCAATTCGGGCCCGGAAGCACCGGGGAGCTGTTTTTT. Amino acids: CASSQFGPGSTGELFF.

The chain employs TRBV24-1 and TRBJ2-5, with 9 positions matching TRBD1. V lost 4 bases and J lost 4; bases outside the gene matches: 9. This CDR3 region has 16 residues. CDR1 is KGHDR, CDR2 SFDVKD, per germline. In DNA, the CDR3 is TGTGCCACCAGTGAGTCCCGGGACAGGGCTGGAGAGACCCAGTACTTC. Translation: CATSESRDRAGETQYF.

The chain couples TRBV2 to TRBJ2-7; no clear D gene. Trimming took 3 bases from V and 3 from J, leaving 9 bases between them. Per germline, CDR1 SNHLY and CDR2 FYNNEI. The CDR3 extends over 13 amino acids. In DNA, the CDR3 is TGTGCCAGCAGTGACGCAGCGTTCTACGAGCAGTACTTC. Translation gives CASSDAAFYEQYF.